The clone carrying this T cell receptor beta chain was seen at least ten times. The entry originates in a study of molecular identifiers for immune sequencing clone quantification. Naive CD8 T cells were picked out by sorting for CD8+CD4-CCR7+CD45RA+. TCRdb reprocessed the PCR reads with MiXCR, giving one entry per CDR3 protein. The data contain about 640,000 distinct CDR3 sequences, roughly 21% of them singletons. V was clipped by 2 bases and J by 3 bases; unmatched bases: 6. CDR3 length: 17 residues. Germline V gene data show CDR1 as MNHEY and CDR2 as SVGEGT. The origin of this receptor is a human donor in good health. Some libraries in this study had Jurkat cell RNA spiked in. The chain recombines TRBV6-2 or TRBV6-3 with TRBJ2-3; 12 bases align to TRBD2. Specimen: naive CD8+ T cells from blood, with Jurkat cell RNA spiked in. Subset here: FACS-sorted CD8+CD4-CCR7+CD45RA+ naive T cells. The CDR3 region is CASSYPTSGGQTDTQYF. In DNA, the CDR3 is TGTGCCAGCAGTTACCCCACTAGCGGGGGGCAAACAGATACGCAGTATTTT.